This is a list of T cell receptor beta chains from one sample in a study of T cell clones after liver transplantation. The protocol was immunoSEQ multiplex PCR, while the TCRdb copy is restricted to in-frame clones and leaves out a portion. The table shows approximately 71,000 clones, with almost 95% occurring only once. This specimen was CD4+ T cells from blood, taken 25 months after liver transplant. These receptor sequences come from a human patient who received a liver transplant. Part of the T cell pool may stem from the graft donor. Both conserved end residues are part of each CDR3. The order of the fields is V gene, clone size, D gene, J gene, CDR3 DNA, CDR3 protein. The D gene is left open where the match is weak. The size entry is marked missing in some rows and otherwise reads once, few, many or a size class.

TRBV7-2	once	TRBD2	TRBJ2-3	TGTGCCAGCAGCTGGTGGACTAGCGGGAGGGGCACAGATACGCAGTATTTT	CASSWWTSGRGTDTQYF
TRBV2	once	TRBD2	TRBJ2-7	TGTGCCAGCCGGGGGGGGATTTCCTCCTACGAGCAGTACTTC	CASRGGISSYEQYF
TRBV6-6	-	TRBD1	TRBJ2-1	TGTGCCAGCAGTTTCTGGACAGGGGTCACCTACAATGAGCAGTTCTTC	CASSFWTGVTYNEQFF
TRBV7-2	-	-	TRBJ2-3	TGTGCCAGCAGCTTAAGGCAGGGCGCAGATACGCAGTATTTT	CASSLRQGADTQYF
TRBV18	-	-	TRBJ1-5	TGTGCCAGCTCACCACAGGAAGGTGATCAGCCCCAGCATTTT	CASSPQEGDQPQHF
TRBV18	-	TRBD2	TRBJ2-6	TGTGCCAGCTCTCGAAGGACTAGCGGGAGTACCCTCGACGATGGGGCCAACGTCCTGACTTTC	CASSRRTSGSTLDDGANVLTF
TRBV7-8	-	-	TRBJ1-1	TGTGCCAGCAGCCCACTGTGGGGCGCGTTGAACACTGAAGCTTTCTTT	CASSPLWGALNTEAFF
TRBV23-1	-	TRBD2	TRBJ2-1	TGCGCCAGCAGTCGAGAGCGGGAGAAGGGTAATGAGCAGTTCTTC	CASSREREKGNEQFF
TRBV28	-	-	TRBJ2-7	TGTGCCAGCAGTTTATCCGGACAGATCCTACGAGGACAGTACTTC	CASSLSGQILRGQYF
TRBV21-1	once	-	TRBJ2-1	TGTGCCAGCAGCCAAGGGTGCCGGTACAATGAGCAGTTCTTC	CASSQGCRYNEQFF
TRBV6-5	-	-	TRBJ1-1	TGTGCCAGCAGTTTCTACAGGGATTTGAACACTGAAGCTTTCTTT	CASSFYRDLNTEAFF
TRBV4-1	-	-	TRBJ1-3	TGCGCCAGCAGCCTCACCCAGGAGGGCTCTGGAAACACCATATATTTT	CASSLTQEGSGNTIYF
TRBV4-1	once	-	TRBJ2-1	TGCGCCAGCAGCCAAGATCCTATGAACAATGAGCAGTTCTTC	CASSQDPMNNEQFF
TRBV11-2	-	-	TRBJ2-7	TGTGCCAGCAGCTTTGAACACTCCTACGAGCAGTACTTC	CASSFEHSYEQYF
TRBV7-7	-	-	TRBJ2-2	TGTGCTAGCAGCTTAGCCGGGCTAGCGTCGAACACCGGGGAGCTGTTTTTT	CASSLAGLASNTGELFF
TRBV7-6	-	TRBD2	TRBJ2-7	TGTGCCAGCAGCTTCGGGCGGGGGGAGCAGTACTTC	CASSFGRGEQYF
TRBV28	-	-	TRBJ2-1	TGTGCCAGCTCGGTAAGCGGGTCTAATGAGCAGTTCTTC	CASSVSGSNEQFF
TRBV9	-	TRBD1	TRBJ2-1	TGTGCCAGCAGCGGTGGGACAGGGAGGGGTGAGCAGTTCTTC	CASSGGTGRGEQFF
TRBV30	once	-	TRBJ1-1	TGTGCCTGGAGTGTTGGGACTCACCAGGGGAACACTGAAGCTTTCTTT	CAWSVGTHQGNTEAFF
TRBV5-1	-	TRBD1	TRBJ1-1	TGCGCCAGCAGTTCCGGGACAGGGGTAATCGACACTGAAGCTTTCTTT	CASSSGTGVIDTEAFF
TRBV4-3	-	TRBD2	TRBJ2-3	TGCGCCAGCAGCCACGGGACTAGCGGGAGTGGTACGCAGTATTTT	CASSHGTSGSGTQYF
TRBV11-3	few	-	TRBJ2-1	TGTGCCAGCAGCTTACTGAGCTCCTACAATGAGCAGTTCTTC	CASSLLSSYNEQFF
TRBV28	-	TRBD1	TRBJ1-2	TGTGCCAGCAGCCCGCCCGGGACAGCTTATGGCTACACCTTC	CASSPPGTAYGYTF
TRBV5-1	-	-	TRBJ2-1	TGCGCCAGCAGCTGGACCGCCGAATACAATGAGCAGTTCTTC	CASSWTAEYNEQFF
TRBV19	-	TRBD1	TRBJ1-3	TGTGCCAGTAGTATGTTAGAGGGGGCCTCGGGAAACACCATATATTTT	CASSMLEGASGNTIYF
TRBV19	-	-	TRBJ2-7	TGTGCCAGTAGTATATCGACAGGCGGAGGATACGAGCAGTACTTC	CASSISTGGGYEQYF
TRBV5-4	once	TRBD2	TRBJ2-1	TGTGCCAGCAGCTTGGGGGGGTCGGGACTAGGAGGCAATGAGCAGTTCTTC	CASSLGGSGLGGNEQFF
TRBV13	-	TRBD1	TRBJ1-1	TGTGCCAGCAGCTTAGGGGGACAGTCGTATCTGAACACTGAAGCTTTCTTT	CASSLGGQSYLNTEAFF
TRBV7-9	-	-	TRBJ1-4	TGTGCCAGCAGCTTATCTGTCGAAAAACTGTTTTTT	CASSLSVEKLFF
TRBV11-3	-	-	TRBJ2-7	TGTGCCAGCAGCTTAGGGGGGAGTATCTACGAGCAGTACTTC	CASSLGGSIYEQYF
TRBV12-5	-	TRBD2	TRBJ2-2	TGTGCTAGTGGCCGTGGACTAGCGAGTTCCGGGGAGCTGTTTTTT	CASGRGLASSGELFF
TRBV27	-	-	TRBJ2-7	TGTGCCACCATGAAGGGGAGCTACGAGCAGTACTTC	CATMKGSYEQYF
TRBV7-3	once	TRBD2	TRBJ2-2	TGTGCCAGCAGCAAAACCGGGACTAGCGGGACCGGGGAGCTGTTTTTT	CASSKTGTSGTGELFF
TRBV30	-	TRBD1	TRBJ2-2	TGTGCCTGGGGGACAGGCACCGGGGAGCTGTTTTTT	CAWGTGTGELFF
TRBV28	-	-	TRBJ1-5	TGTGCCAGCAGTTTAGCCATCCCGACCACAGGGAAGGATCAGCCCCAGCATTTT	CASSLAIPTTGKDQPQHF
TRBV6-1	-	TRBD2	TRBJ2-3	TGTGCCAGCACCCGAGCGGGAGGGCAAGATACGCAGTATTTT	CASTRAGGQDTQYF
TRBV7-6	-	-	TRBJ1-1	TGTGCCAGCAGCCGGAAGGGAATGGGCACTGAAGCTTTCTTT	CASSRKGMGTEAFF
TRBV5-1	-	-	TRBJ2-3	TGCGCCAGCAGCTTGGAAGCGGTTAGCACAGATACGCAGTATTTT	CASSLEAVSTDTQYF
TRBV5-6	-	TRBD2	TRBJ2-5	TGTGCCAGCACCTCATGGGGACTAGCCTTTTCGACCCAGTACTTC	CASTSWGLAFSTQYF
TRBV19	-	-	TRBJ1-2	TGTGCCAGTAGCCAAGACACAGTTCAAACGGGTGGCTACACCTTC	CASSQDTVQTGGYTF
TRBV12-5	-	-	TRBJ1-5	TGTGCTAGTGGAATTCAAGTGGCGAGTTTCAGGCAGCCCCAGCATTTT	CASGIQVASFRQPQHF
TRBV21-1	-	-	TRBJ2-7	TGTGCCAGCAGCTCTCCGACTAGCTCCGAGCAGTACTTC	CASSSPTSSEQYF
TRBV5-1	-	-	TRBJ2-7	TGCGCCAGCAGCTTGGAGGGCAGGGGATGGGGCGAGCAGTACTTC	CASSLEGRGWGEQYF
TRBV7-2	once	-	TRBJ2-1	TGTGCCAGCAGCTTATATGGAGATCAGTTCTTC	CASSLYGDQFF